This TCR beta chain was identified during a study of T cell responses to AZD1222 COVID-19 vaccine. The ends were cut back, 4 bases at V and 4 bases at J, with 10 bases in the middle. This CDR3 contains 13 residues. The germline V gene encodes CDR1 SNHLY and CDR2 FYNNEI. The assay was immunoSEQ multiplex PCR, and TCRdb's table has in-frame clones only and misses some. The sample has approximately 100,000 clones; more than 75% are singletons. The clonotype was recovered from an adult in good health. V and J are TRBV2 and TRBJ1-2; D uncertain. Sample: peripheral blood, taken on day 0 of AZD1222 vaccination. The DNA for the CDR3 is TGTGCCAGCAGTGTCGGCGCGTTCTATGGCTACACCTTC. Protein sequence: CASSVGAFYGYTF.